This T cell receptor beta chain is from a study of blood T cell repertoires in COVID-19. Study-level background: PBMCs, B-cell-depleted T cells, or T cells were the source of the cDNA or gDNA that made up the material.

In the original workflow: Amplification of reference gene primers provided the estimated nucleated cell counts. Here immunoSEQ multiplex PCR was the method, and the copy in TCRdb shows in-frame clones only, minus some. That table gives V, J and clone size, and the DNA gave D and trimming. The table includes fewer than 150,000 clones, more than 75% detected once. V was trimmed by 0 bases and J by 0 bases, leaving 19 bases between them. Germline V CDR1 and CDR2: SGHRS, YFSETQ. CDR3 length equals 20 residues. The origin of this receptor is a woman between 45 and 60 years old who had recovered from COVID-19. This sequence joins TRBV5-1 and TRBJ2-6, with TRBD2 as a possible D gene (5 bases). Sequencing was performed on peripheral blood. The CDR3 region is CASSLAQTSGWVSGANVLTF. The CDR3 DNA reads TGCGCCAGCAGCTTGGCCCAGACGAGCGGTTGGGTCTCTGGGGCCAACGTCCTGACTTTC. The full variable domain, completed using reference TRBV5-1 and TRBJ2-6, is KAGVTQTPRYLIKTRGQQVTLSCSPISGHRSVSWYQQTPGQGLQFLFEYFSETQRNKGNFPGRFSGRQFSNSRSEMNVSTLELGDSALYLCASSLAQTSGWVSGANVLTFGAGSRLTVL.